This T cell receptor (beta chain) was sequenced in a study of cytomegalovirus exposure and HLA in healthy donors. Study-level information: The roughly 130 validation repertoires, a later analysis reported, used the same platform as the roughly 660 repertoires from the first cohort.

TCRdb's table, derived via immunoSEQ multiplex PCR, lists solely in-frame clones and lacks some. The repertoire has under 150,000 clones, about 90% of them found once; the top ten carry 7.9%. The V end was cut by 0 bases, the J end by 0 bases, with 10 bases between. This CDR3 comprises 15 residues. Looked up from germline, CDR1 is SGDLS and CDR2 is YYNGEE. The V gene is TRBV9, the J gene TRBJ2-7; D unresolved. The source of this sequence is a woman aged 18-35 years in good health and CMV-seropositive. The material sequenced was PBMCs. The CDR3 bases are TGTGCCAGCAGCGTAGGGGCGACGAGCTCCTACGAGCAGTACTTC. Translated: CASSVGATSSYEQYF.